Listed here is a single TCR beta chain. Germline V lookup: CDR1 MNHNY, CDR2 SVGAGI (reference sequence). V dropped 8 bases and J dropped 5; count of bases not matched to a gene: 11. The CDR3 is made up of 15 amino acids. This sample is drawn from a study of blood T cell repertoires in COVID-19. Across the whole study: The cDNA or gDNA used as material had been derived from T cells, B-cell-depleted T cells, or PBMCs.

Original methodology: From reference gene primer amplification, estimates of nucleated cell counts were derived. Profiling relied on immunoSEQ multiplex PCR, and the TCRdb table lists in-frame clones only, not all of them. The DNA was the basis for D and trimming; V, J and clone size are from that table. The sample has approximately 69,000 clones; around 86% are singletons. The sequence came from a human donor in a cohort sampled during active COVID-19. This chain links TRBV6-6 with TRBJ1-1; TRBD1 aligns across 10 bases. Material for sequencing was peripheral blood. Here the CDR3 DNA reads TGTGCCAGCCGGAACCCGGGACAGGGGAAGACTGAAGCTTTCTTT. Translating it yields CASRNPGQGKTEAFF.